This T cell receptor beta chain came from a study of shared clonotypes between healthy human individuals. Notes on the study in general: In general, naive subsets displayed greater estimated richness than memory subsets did.

TCRdb's table, derived via immunoSEQ multiplex PCR, lists solely in-frame clones and lacks some. Of some 1.5 million clones in the sample, around 97% were seen once. Concerning this clone itself: Its target is unknown.

The V end lost 6 bases, the J end lost 5 bases, and 10 bases lay between the germline ends. CDR1 and CDR2 from the germline V gene are SGHTA and FQGNSA. The length of the CDR3 is 13 residues. This TCR derives from a man in his thirties or forties in good health. Sequencing was done on a sample of naive CD4+ T cells sorted from blood. Subset of the sample: CD45RA+ positively selected. The chain recombines TRBV7-2 with TRBJ2-2; no definite D call. Written as DNA, the CDR3 is TGTGCCAGCAGTGGGCGCATGACCGGGGAGCTGTTTTTT. This gives the protein CASSGRMTGELFF.